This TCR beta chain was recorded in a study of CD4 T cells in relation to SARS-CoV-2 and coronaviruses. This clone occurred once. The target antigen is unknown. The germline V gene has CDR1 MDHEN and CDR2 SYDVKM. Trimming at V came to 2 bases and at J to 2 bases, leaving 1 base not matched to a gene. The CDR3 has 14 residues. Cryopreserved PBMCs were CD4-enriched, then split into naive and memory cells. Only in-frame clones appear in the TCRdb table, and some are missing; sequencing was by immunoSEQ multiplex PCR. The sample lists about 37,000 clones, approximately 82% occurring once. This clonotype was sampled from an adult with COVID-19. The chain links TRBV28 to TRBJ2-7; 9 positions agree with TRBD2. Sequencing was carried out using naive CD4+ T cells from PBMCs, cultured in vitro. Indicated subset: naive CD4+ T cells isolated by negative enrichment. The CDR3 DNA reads TGTGCCAGCAGTTTACTAGCGGGAACCTACGAGCAGTACTTC. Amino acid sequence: CASSLLAGTYEQYF.